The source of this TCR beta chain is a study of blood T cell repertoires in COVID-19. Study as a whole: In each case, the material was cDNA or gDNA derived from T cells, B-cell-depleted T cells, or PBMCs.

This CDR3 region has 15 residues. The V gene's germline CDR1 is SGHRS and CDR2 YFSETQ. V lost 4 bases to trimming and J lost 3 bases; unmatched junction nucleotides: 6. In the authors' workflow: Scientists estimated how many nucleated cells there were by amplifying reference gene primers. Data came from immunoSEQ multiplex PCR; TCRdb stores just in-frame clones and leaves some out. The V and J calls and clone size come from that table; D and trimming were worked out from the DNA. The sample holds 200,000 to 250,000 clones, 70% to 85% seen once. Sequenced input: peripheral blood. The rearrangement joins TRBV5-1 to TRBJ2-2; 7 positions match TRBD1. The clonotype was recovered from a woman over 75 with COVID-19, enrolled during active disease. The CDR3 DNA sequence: TGCGCCAGCAGCCAGGGGGTACTCTACACCGGGGAGCTGTTTTTT. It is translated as CASSQGVLYTGELFF. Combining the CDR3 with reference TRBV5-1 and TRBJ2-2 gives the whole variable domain KAGVTQTPRYLIKTRGQQVTLSCSPISGHRSVSWYQQTPGQGLQFLFEYFSETQRNKGNFPGRFSGRQFSNSRSEMNVSTLELGDSALYLCASSQGVLYTGELFFGEGSRLTVL.